The next 20 T cell receptor beta chains were all read from a single sample in a study of T cells in women clearing cervical HPV infection. TCRdb's copy holds only in-frame clones and misses some; the assay was immunoSEQ multiplex PCR. Its table lists tens of thousands of clones. The sequenced material came from blood buffy coat. These receptors were taken from a woman between 18 and 75 years old with a cervical HPV16 infection that either progressed to CIN3+ or cleared (not recorded which).

Of note for this clone: The junction departs from germline at one end; a sequencing error may be responsible. The observed sequence ends 3 residues before the CDR3 terminus, with the missing tail filled in from the germline J gene. The genes are TRBV4-2 and TRBJ2-2; 8 bases are shared with TRBD1. This CDR3 is 15 amino acids long. CDR1 and CDR2 (germline): LGHNA, YNFKEQ. The CDR3 is CASRPRTGRTGELFF. Incomplete CDR3 DNA: TGCGCCAGCAGACCTCGGACAGGGCGCACCGGGGAG.

With regard to this clone: The read terminates 3 residues before the CDR3 end, so the remaining end is supplied by the germline J gene. The chain joins TRBV20-1 to TRBJ2-1, with 9 nucleotides matching TRBD2. Germline CDR1 DFQATT, CDR2 SNEGSKA (reference sequence). The V segment lost 7 bases and the J segment 8 bases; nucleotides outside the gene matches: 6. The CDR3 covers 12 residues. This CDR3 reads CSGVSGGDEQFF. The CDR3 DNA, read in part, is TGCAGTGGGGTTAGCGGGGGTGATGAG.

Turning to this clone: Read data end 3 residues before the CDR3 end; the end is taken from the germline J gene. The chain joins TRBV15 to TRBJ1-2; D is perhaps TRBD1 (5 bases). The CDR3 contains 16 residues. Germline CDR1 LNHNV, CDR2 YYDKDF (reference sequence). The covered CDR3 bases are TGTGCCACCAGGATTGTTGAGGCCCCAGGGCATGGCGGC. Protein sequence: CATRIVEAPGHGG. Given in full, the CDR3 is CATRIVEAPGHGGYTF.

Concerning this clone itself: The read stops 3 residues short of the end of the CDR3; the missing end is completed from the germline J gene. The chain joins TRBV7-6 to TRBJ2-3; 7 bases align to TRBD2. This CDR3 spans 15 amino acids. The J segment lost 0 bases and the V segment lost 0 bases, leaving 0 bases of the junction unmatched. Looked up from germline, CDR1 is SGHVS and CDR2 is FNYEAQ. The CDR3 sequence: CASSLAGGSTDTQYF. The DNA read from the CDR3 is TGTGCCAGCAGCTTAGCGGGGGGGAGCACAGATACG. Full variable domain (outside the CDR3, taken from reference TRBV7-6 and TRBJ2-3): GAGVSQSPRYKVTKRGQDVALRCDPISGHVSLYWYRQALGQGPEFLTYFNYEAQQDKSGLPNDRFSAERPEGSISTLTIQRTEQRDSAMYRCASSLAGGSTDTQYFGPGTRLTVL.

About this clone itself: The CDR3 extends 3 residues past the end of the read, so its final part is completed from the germline J gene. V and J are TRBV5-4 and TRBJ2-3; tentative D call: TRBD1 (6 bases). CDR1 is SGHNT and CDR2 is YYREEE in the germline V gene (reference sequence). The CDR3 runs 15 residues. V was trimmed by 2 bases and J by 2 bases, leaving 12 bases between them. The CDR3 loop reads CASSFLGTNTDTQYF. Partial CDR3 DNA: TGTGCCAGCAGCTTCCTGGGGACAAACACAGATACG. The full variable domain, with the rest looked up from reference TRBV5-4 and TRBJ2-3, is ETGVTQSPTHLIKTRGQQVTLRCSSQSGHNTVSWYQQALGQGPQFIFQYYREEENGRGNFPPRFSGLQFPNYSSELNVNALELDDSALYLCASSFLGTNTDTQYFGPGTRLTVL.

CDR3 sequence reads: CASGQAYGYTF. CDR3 DNA (partial): TGTGCCAGCGGGCAGGCCTATGGC. V is TRBV9 and J is TRBJ1-2; D remains unclear. Coverage ceases 3 residues before the CDR3 finishes, and the germline J gene fills in the end. Germline lookup yields CDR1 SGDLS and CDR2 YYNGEE. V was pared by 7 bases and J by 4 bases, with 8 bases between. This CDR3 spans 11 amino acids.

With respect to this clone: An end of the junction does not agree with germline; a read error may underlie this. The read terminates 3 residues before the CDR3 end, so the remaining end is supplied by the germline J gene. The chain couples TRBV19 to TRBJ2-2; no clear D gene. Germline assignment: CDR1 LNHDA and CDR2 SQIVND (reference sequence). The CDR3 is 12 amino acids. The part of the CDR3 DNA that was read is TGTGCCAGTAATATAGCCGGTTCTCCG. It codes for CASNIAGSP. The CDR3 as a whole reads CASNIAGSPLFF.

As for this clone: The CDR3 end falls 3 residues outside the read, so it is completed with the germline J gene. The chain uses TRBV20-1 and TRBJ2-3; 10 positions agree with TRBD2. V shed 3 bases, J shed 0 bases, and the junction held 3 bases outside the gene matches. CDR3 length equals 15 residues. The germline V gene has CDR1 DFQATT and CDR2 SNEGSKA (reference sequence). CDR3 loop: CSASVAGGSTDTQYF. The sequenced CDR3 bases are TGCAGTGCTAGTGTAGCGGGGGGAAGCACAGATACG.

A remark on this clone: The read falls 3 residues short of the CDR3 end, and the missing part is taken from the germline J gene. The rearrangement uses TRBV19 and TRBJ1-5; D is possibly TRBD1 (5 bases). The V gene's germline CDR1 is LNHDA and CDR2 SQIVND (reference sequence). There are 14 residues in the CDR3. V dropped 10 bases and J dropped 4 bases, with 17 bases sitting between them. This CDR3 reads CATGDSGGNQPQHF. The CDR3 DNA, read in part, is TGTGCCACTGGGGACTCCGGGGGGAATCAGCCC.

Concerning this clone itself: The read stops 3 residues short of the end of the CDR3; the missing end is completed from the germline J gene. The chain joins TRBV12-3 or TRBV12-4 to TRBJ2-3, with TRBD2 matching 14 bases. The length of the CDR3 is 17 residues. Trimming removed 8 bases from V and 5 bases from J; junction bases left unmatched: 12. The part of the CDR3 DNA that was read is TGTGCCAGCCGCCGGACTAGCGGGGGGTCCAGGGGAGATACG. Its translation is CASRRTSGGSRGDT. The full CDR3 sequence reads CASRRTSGGSRGDTQYF.

Comment on this clone: The CDR3 extends 3 residues past the end of the read, so its final part is completed from the germline J gene. The rearrangement uses TRBV12-5 and TRBJ1-4, with 9 bases identical to TRBD1. CDR1 and CDR2 from the germline V gene are LGHNT and FRNRAP. This CDR3 is built from 15 residues. V trimming: 3 bases; J trimming: 5 bases; junction bases outside the gene matches: 4. CDR3 residues: CASGFLGQGNEKLFF. CDR3 DNA (partial): TGTGCTAGTGGTTTTTTGGGACAGGGAAATGAAAAA.

A remark on this clone: The read comes to an end 3 residues before the CDR3 does, leaving the germline J gene to fill in the end. The gene calls are TRBV5-1 and TRBJ1-2, with D possibly TRBD1 on 5 matching bases. Germline V gives CDR1 SGHRS, CDR2 YFSETQ. This CDR3 region has 13 residues. V lost 4 bases to trimming and J lost 6 bases, with 13 bases between them. The CDR3 bases that were read are TGCGCCAGCAGCACCCCCGGGGGAAATGGC. Translating gives CASSTPGGNG. The CDR3 reads in full as CASSTPGGNGYTF.

Concerning this clone: With the read ending 3 residues before the CDR3 end, the germline J gene is used to fill in that end. The same CDR3 is also encoded by other DNA sequences in this sample. The chain uses TRBV9 and TRBJ1-4; no clear D. This CDR3 has 14 amino acids. V dropped 0 bases and J dropped 5 bases, with 8 bases sitting between them. The V gene's germline CDR1 is SGDLS and CDR2 YYNGEE. The part of the CDR3 DNA that was read is TGTGCCAGCAGCGTAGGAGGGCCAAATGAAAAA. As protein: CASSVGGPNEK. The whole CDR3 region reads CASSVGGPNEKLFF.

CDR3 loop: CASSSDREADSPLHF. CDR3 DNA (partial): TGTGCCAGCAGCTCCGACAGGGAAGCGGACTCACCC. The chain joins TRBV11-2 to TRBJ1-6; the match to TRBD1 covers 7 bases. The read falls 3 residues short of the CDR3 end, and the missing part is taken from the germline J gene. The CDR3 runs 15 residues. The ends lost 4 bases at V and 10 bases at J; junction bases unmatched: 10. Germline lookup yields CDR1 SGHAT and CDR2 FQNNGV.

Worth noting for this clone: The CDR3 extends 3 residues past the end of the read, so its final part is completed from the germline J gene. V usage is TRBV20-1 and J usage is TRBJ2-2; 8 bases are shared with TRBD1. Germline V gene data show CDR1 as DFQATT and CDR2 as SNEGSKA (reference sequence). Unmatched junction bases numbered 7, after V lost 2 bases and J lost 5 bases. The CDR3 length is 15 residues. The CDR3 is CSARRQGLDTGELFF. The DNA read from the CDR3 is TGCAGTGCTAGACGACAGGGGCTTGATACCGGGGAG.

Comment on this clone: The read terminates 3 residues ahead of where the CDR3 ends, so the germline J gene completes it. V gene TRBV5-1 combines with J gene TRBJ2-7, with 8 positions matching TRBD1. The CDR3 is 15 amino acids. Germline V CDR1 and CDR2: SGHRS, YFSETQ. V lost 4 bases to trimming and J lost 5 bases; unmatched junction nucleotides: 11. CDR3 DNA, as far as it was read: TGCGCCAGCAGCGTAACCGGGACAGGAAAGGACGAG. Translated: CASSVTGTGKDE. The full-length CDR3 reads as CASSVTGTGKDEQYF.

Comment on this clone: The read falls 3 residues short of the CDR3 end, and the missing part is taken from the germline J gene. The chain has TRBV20-1 and TRBJ2-3; 8 bases agree with TRBD2. CDR1 DFQATT and CDR2 SNEGSKA come from the germline V gene (reference sequence). Losses at the gene ends were 6 bases for V and 2 bases for J; bases not matched to a gene: 10. The CDR3 runs 15 residues. The CDR3 spells CSADKRGSPTDTQYF. The CDR3 bases that were read are TGCAGTGCCGATAAGCGGGGGAGTCCCACAGATACG.

Remarks on this clone: Read coverage stops 3 residues before the CDR3 terminus; the germline J gene supplies the remainder. This sample also contains other DNA sequences that code for the same CDR3. The genes are TRBV6-1 and TRBJ1-6; weak D call: TRBD1 (5 bases). The V gene's germline CDR1 is MNHNS and CDR2 SASEGT. V was shortened by 3 bases and J by 4 bases, with 13 bases between the two germline ends. The CDR3 totals 16 residues. The CDR3 DNA, read in part, is TGTGCCAGCAGTGAGGGGGGGGGTGTATATAATTCACCC. Translation gives CASSEGGGVYNSP. From start to end, the CDR3 is CASSEGGGVYNSPLHF.

As regards this clone: The sequenced fragment ends 3 residues before the CDR3 boundary, so the rest is inferred from the germline J gene. This chain uses TRBV29-1 with TRBJ2-5; possible D gene TRBD1, 5 bases. V lost 7 bases and J lost 5, with 14 bases in between. The CDR3 runs 12 residues. Germline V gene sequence: CDR1 SQVTM, CDR2 ANQGSEA. The CDR3 reads CSARAAGETQYF. The sequenced part of the CDR3 DNA is TGCAGCGCGAGAGCCGCAGGGGAGACC.

Notes on this clone: The sequenced fragment ends 3 residues before the CDR3 boundary, so the rest is inferred from the germline J gene. The chain joins TRBV19 to TRBJ2-2, with 9 bases that match TRBD1. This CDR3 comprises 16 residues. Germline-derived CDR1 and CDR2 are LNHDA and SQIVND (reference sequence). The sequenced part of the CDR3 DNA is TGTGCCAGTAGGCGGACAGGGGAAGCAACTAATGAAAAG. The encoded protein is CASRRTGEATNEK. The full CDR3 is CASRRTGEATNEKLFF.